These T cell receptor beta chains were read from a single sample in a study of CD4 and CD8 cells across lung adenocarcinoma regions. TCRdb independently ran MiXCR on the PCR reads; one entry per CDR3 protein. This table holds about 25,000 distinct CDR3 sequences, about 50% found once. Sequencing was carried out using CD8+ T cells from the center of a lung tumor. The receptors shown here come from a male donor with lung adenocarcinoma. The CD4 and CD8 labels of this study may be unreliable. Both conserved end residues are part of each CDR3. The D gene is left open where the match is weak. Clone size is stated in some rows and not others, as once, few, many or a class when expanded.

D	length	size	J	V	DNA	CDR3
NA	15	many	TRBJ2-3	TRBV4-1	TGCGCCAGCAGCCAGGGACCCCGGGCTCCAGATACGCAGTATTTT	CASSQGPRAPDTQYF
TRBD2	16	few	TRBJ2-3	TRBV6-4	TGTGCCAGCAGTGACTCCGGGACTAGCCGCACAGATACGCAGTATTTT	CASSDSGTSRTDTQYF
NA	16	NA	TRBJ1-3	TRBV6-5	TGTGCCAGCAGTTACGCAGGCGGAGGGACCATGAACACTGAAGCTTTT	CASSYAGGGTMNTEAF
NA	21	NA	TRBJ2-4	TRBV6-1	TGTGCCAGCAGTGAAGCGCTCGCCGCGGGGCTCGGGGGCGGAGCCCAAGAGATTCAGTACTTC	CASSEALAAGLGGGAQEIQYF
NA	14	NA	TRBJ2-3	TRBV6-2/TRBV6-3	TGTGCCAGCAGCCAGGGAGTGGGCACAGAGGCGCAGTATTTT	CASSQGVGTEAQYF
NA	11	medium-sized	TRBJ2-2	TRBV6-1	TGTGCCAGCAGCCGAACCGGGGAGCTGTTTTTT	CASSRTGELFF
TRBD2	14	once	TRBJ2-5	TRBV10-2	TGCGCGGGCAGCGGGGGGCCTCGCCGAGAGACGCAGTACTTT	CAGSGGPRRETQYF
NA	15	many	TRBJ2-2	TRBV7-9	TGTGCCAGCAGCCCTCGCAGGGAGAACACCGGGGAGCTGTTTTTT	CASSPRRENTGELFF
TRBD2	13	NA	TRBJ2-2	TRBV6-1	TGTGCCAGGGGGAGGGAGAACACCGGGGAGCTGTTTTTT	CARGRENTGELFF
TRBD1	15	few	TRBJ1-4	TRBV9	TGTGCCAGCAGCGTAGGTCAGGGGGGAAAGGAAAAACTGTTTTTT	CASSVGQGGKEKLFF
NA	16	NA	TRBJ2-4	TRBV6-1	TGTGCCAGCAGTGAAGCCGGGCCAGGGGTCAAAAACATTCAGTACTTC	CASSEAGPGVKNIQYF
NA	16	few	TRBJ2-3	TRBV11-2	TGTGCCAGCAGCCGACAGGAACCTAGCGGCACAGATACGCAGTATTTT	CASSRQEPSGTDTQYF
NA	14	NA	TRBJ2-4	TRBV28	TGTGCGGGGCTTGGGGCACGTGACAAAGACATCCAGTACTTC	CAGLGARDKDIQYF
TRBD2	14	NA	TRBJ2-7	TRBV6-1	TGTGCCAGCAGTCGCGGGGGGGGGCCCTACGAGCAGTACTTC	CASSRGGGPYEQYF
NA	16	NA	TRBJ2-7	TRBV4-1	TGCGCCAGCAGCCAAGATGTGGGATCCCCCACGGCCGAGCAGTACTTC	CASSQDVGSPTAEQYF
NA	14	many	TRBJ2-6	TRBV6-1	TGTGCCAGCAGTGGGGGCTCTGGGGCCAACGTCCTGACTTTC	CASSGGSGANVLTF
TRBD2	16	few	TRBJ2-1	TRBV6-5	TGTGCCAGCAGCTATAGAACTAGCGGGAGGGCCAATGAGCAGTTCTTC	CASSYRTSGRANEQFF
NA	16	few	TRBJ2-2	TRBV9	TGTGCCAGCAGCGTAGATGTCAGGGCGTATAGCGGGGAGCTGTTTTTT	CASSVDVRAYSGELFF
NA	14	NA	TRBJ2-3	TRBV6-4	TGTGCCAGCAGTAAGGAGGGGAGCACAGATACGCAGTATTTT	CASSKEGSTDTQYF
TRBD1	15	NA	TRBJ2-3	TRBV6-1	TGTGCCAGCAGAAGGAGCGGGAGTGGGACAGGGGCGCAGTATTTT	CASRRSGSGTGAQYF
NA	13	many	TRBJ2-1	TRBV6-1	TGTGCCAGCAGTGAAGGGACAGTTAATGAGCAGTTCTTC	CASSEGTVNEQFF
NA	16	once	TRBJ2-4	TRBV7-2	TGTGCCAGCAGCGTATTGGGGCTGCGTACCACAGATATGCAGTACTTT	CASSVLGLRTTDMQYF
NA	16	few	TRBJ2-3	TRBV6-1	TGTGCCAGCAGGGGAGCCGGGGCCGGGGACGAAGAGACCCAGTATTTT	CASRGAGAGDEETQYF
TRBD2	15	few	TRBJ2-5	TRBV28	TGTGCCAGCAGTTTAGCGGGAGGCCCGAAAGAGACCCAGTACTTC	CASSLAGGPKETQYF
TRBD2	14	NA	TRBJ2-3	TRBV6-1	TGTGCCAGCAGGGCGGGGGGAGCCACAGACACGCAGTATTTT	CASRAGGATDTQYF
NA	13	NA	TRBJ2-3	TRBV6-4	TGTGCCAGGAGTGTGTGCGGCAAAGATACGCAGTATTTT	CARSVCGKDTQYF
TRBD1	16	NA	TRBJ2-2	TRBV27	TGTGCCAGCAGTTTAAGGACAGGGGGGGGCACCGGGGAGCTGTTTTTT	CASSLRTGGGTGELFF
TRBD1	13	few	TRBJ2-7	TRBV27	TGTGCCAGCAGCCGAGGACAGGGCCGGGAGCAGTACTTC	CASSRGQGREQYF
NA	14	NA	TRBJ1-4	TRBV6-5	TGTGCCAGCAGTTATGGCAGGGTCGGTGAAAAACTGTTTTTT	CASSYGRVGEKLFF
NA	16	NA	TRBJ2-4	TRBV28	TGTGCCAGCAGTTACCCCCTTCGGGCAGCCAAAAACATTCAGTACTTC	CASSYPLRAAKNIQYF
NA	15	few	TRBJ2-1	TRBV15	TGTGCCACCAGCAGAGAGTCGGGCAGCTACAATGAGCAGTTCTTC	CATSRESGSYNEQFF
NA	15	NA	TRBJ2-3	TRBV6-1	TGTGCCAGCAGGACCGTGGGCGGGGAAATAGATACCCAGTACTTT	CASRTVGGEIDTQYF
NA	15	many	TRBJ2-1	TRBV4-2	TGTGCCAGCAGCCAAGGAGCGGAGCGTGGCAATGAGCAGTTCTTC	CASSQGAERGNEQFF
TRBD2	14	NA	TRBJ2-3	TRBV10-3	TGTGCGGGGCTCGAGCGGGGTGGCACAGATACCCAGTACTTT	CAGLERGGTDTQYF
TRBD2	16	NA	TRBJ2-5	TRBV27	TGTGCCAGCGGGGGGAGCGGGGGCAGTGACAAAAAGATCCAGTACTTC	CASGGSGGSDKKIQYF
TRBD1	13	many	TRBJ2-7	TRBV10-3	TGTGCCACCACTCGACAGGGCTCCTACGAGCAGTACTTC	CATTRQGSYEQYF
NA	15	NA	TRBJ2-3	TRBV10-1	TGCGCCAGCGGGGAGAGGGTGCGGGGAGAAGACATGCAGTATTTC	CASGERVRGEDMQYF
NA	12	many	TRBJ2-1	TRBV6-1	TGTGCCACCTGGCAGGGCTACAATGAGCAGTTCTTC	CATWQGYNEQFF
NA	16	NA	TRBJ2-5	TRBV27	TGTGCCAGACCGGGCAGGGGGGGAGGGGACCAAGAGACTCAGTACTTC	CARPGRGGGDQETQYF
TRBD2	14	NA	TRBJ2-7	TRBV6-1	TGTGCCAGCAGTGCGACTAGCGGAGGCTACGAGCAGTACTTC	CASSATSGGYEQYF
TRBD2	16	NA	TRBJ2-7	TRBV6-5	TGTGCCAGCAGTTACGGTTGGGCTAGCGGGATAAACGAGCAGTACTTC	CASSYGWASGINEQYF
NA	15	many	TRBJ2-7	TRBV28	TGTGCCAGCAGTTTATTGGGGACAACCACTTACGAGCAGTACTTC	CASSLLGTTTYEQYF
TRBD1	14	once	TRBJ2-5	TRBV6-1	TGTGCCAGCAGTCCGCTGACAGGGATCAATGAGCAGTACTTC	CASSPLTGINEQYF